This TCR beta chain derives from a study of CD8 T cells in seronegative destructive rheumatoid arthritis (dated by TCRdb to about 2020). Regarding the complete study: At the time of sampling, seven of the eight CND-RA patients were on biological drugs. Peripheral CD8+ TCRbeta repertoires of CCP-negative destructive rheumatoid arthritis (CND-RA) patients were compared with newly diagnosed seropositive RA, seronegative RA and healthy controls. The seropositive RA, seronegative RA and healthy control comparison cohorts were taken from a previously published TCRbeta dataset and were not newly sequenced.

Points on this clone: Its antigen target is currently unknown. No base-level quality is on record; no much larger clone is a single base apart.

The cysteine opens and the phenylalanine closes a CDR3 of 15 amino acids. Just CDR3 DNA is preserved here, 45 bases in frame from base 1. For CDR1 and CDR2, the germline V gene lists SGHVS and FNYEAQ. The V end gives up 4 bases and the J end 2 bases, leaving 5 bases in the junction not matched to a gene. TCRbeta sequencing used genomic DNA from CD8+ cells, following the manufacturer's instructions. A genomics technology centre in Finland performed the TCRbeta sequencing with the immunoSEQ assay. The original methods were these. Clonotype tables generated by the immunoSEQ preprocessing pipeline were converted into VDJtools format, and non-productive clonotypes were filtered out. Samples below 10,000 reads were excluded and the rest subsampled to 10,000 reads; most of the eight CND-RA samples passed. Using the VDJtools CalcDiversityStats function on data subsampled to 10,000 reads, the Shannon-Wiener, Simpson and clonality indices were calculated. To infer antigen specificity, non-singleton TCRbeta clonotypes were hard-matched against VDJdb, with no mismatches permitted. CDR3 sequences that differed by one amino acid (Hamming distance 1) were grouped together into clusters with potentially shared antigen targets. Group enrichment of public clonotypes was tested with one-sided Fisher's exact tests after groups were resampled to six samples, with the procedure repeated ten times. Entries here come from immuneACCESS through TCRdb and include only in-frame sequences with V and J called. Some clones fail to appear in such tables; in the studies checked, an unresolved V gene covers under half of the shortfall, and the cause of the remainder is unknown. V and J calls and clone size are copied from that table; D and trimming were computed from the DNA. The sample table holds 13,000 or so clones, of which roughly four fifths were seen once. Around a quarter of the sample goes to the ten largest clones.

Study-level results and caveats: The study acknowledged the small size of the CND-RA cohort as a limitation. Across the 117,399 clonotypes tested, no public clonotype enrichment was retained after Benjamini-Hochberg correction. With age adjusted for, CD8+ TCRbeta repertoires in CND-RA patients appeared less diverse and more clonal than repertoires in other RA subtypes. CND-RA repertoires showed more CMV-reactive and fewer influenza A-reactive CD8+ TCRbeta sequences than controls and other RA subtypes. In the absence of diagnostic samples, TCR repertoire differences may be partly attributable to poor disease control over the years rather than being present at onset. A distinct set of enriched public clonotypes appeared to be present in CND-RA patients, and the authors interpreted this finding as support for a separate disease subset.

A negative result on the clinical CCP2 antibody test was shown by CND-RA patients, and progression of joint destruction was observed despite active therapy. Every CND-RA patient showed typical joint destruction in the wrists and ankles and had failed conventional anti-rheumatic therapy. CND-RA patients were sampled not at diagnosis but after long disease histories, which in several cases spanned decades. Roughly 45 millilitres of EDTA-anticoagulated peripheral blood were drawn from each patient. Density gradient separation with Ficoll-Paque PLUS was used to isolate peripheral blood mononuclear cells. Using AutoMACS magnetic bead positive selection, CD8+ cells were isolated from either fresh or cryopreserved PBMCs, and flow cytometry was used to check purity. Genomic DNA was extracted using Nucleospin Tissue or Tissue XS kits and then quantified on a Qubit 2.0 fluorometer.

This clonotype was sampled from a woman aged 25 to 55 with seronegative destructive rheumatoid arthritis. The material sequenced was CD8+ T cells from blood. Recombination connected TRBV7-6 to TRBJ2-3; 8 middle bases align to TRBD2. CDR3 sequence: CASSYSGASTDTQYF. The DNA reads TGTGCCAGCAGCTATAGCGGGGCCTCCACAGATACGCAGTATTTT.